Only a few counts were recorded for the clone carrying this T cell receptor beta chain. Antigen specificity is unknown. V trimming: 0 bases; J trimming: 6 bases; junction bases outside the gene matches: 10. The germline gives CDR1 LNHNV, CDR2 YYDKDF (reference sequence). CDR3 length equals 16 residues. This sample is drawn from a study of CD8+CD57+ T cells in acquired aplastic anemia. Study overall: The DNA of sorted CD4+ and CD8+ cells averaged roughly 3.2 ug.

For CDR3 and TCR beta VDJ profiling, genomic DNA was the template used. TCRdb called the reads again in MiXCR, with one record for every CDR3 protein. The table lists 250,000 to 350,000 distinct CDR3 sequences, around three fifths of them singletons, with 7% to 9% in the top ten. Study-wide results and limits: Researchers reported that CD8+ Simpson's diversity was not significantly different in patients versus controls. A set of twenty-nine CD8+ CDR3 sequences was shared between patients and controls, and these sequences appeared highly expressed in patients.

Sequenced material: sorted CD4+, CD8+, or CD8+CD57+ T cells (not recorded which) from PBMCs. This sequence joins TRBV15 and TRBJ2-7; the match to TRBD2 covers 8 bases. The sequence derives from a human donor with severe aplastic anemia or a healthy control (not recorded which). CDR3 sequence: CATSRDGVGLASEQYF. The CDR3 coding sequence is TGTGCCACCAGCAGAGATGGAGTAGGACTAGCCAGCGAGCAGTACTTC.